This T cell receptor (beta chain) stems from a study of T cell changes during pregnancy in multiple sclerosis. The V and J ends lost 5 bases and 7 bases, in that order; junction bases with no gene match: 9. The CDR3 contains 15 residues. Germline CDR1 and CDR2: MGHRA and YSYEKL. Here immunoSEQ multiplex PCR was the method, and the copy in TCRdb shows in-frame clones only, minus some. This sample has 35,000 or so clones, with roughly nine tenths found just once. The chain carries TRBV4-1 and TRBJ1-3; 9 bases are shared with TRBD1. The TCR originated in a female donor with multiple sclerosis, enrolled in a pregnancy study. This sample comprised CD4+ T cells from peripheral blood mononuclear cells, obtained after pregnancy. In DNA, the CDR3 is TGCGCCAGCAGCAAAAGGGACAGGGTTTATAACACCATATATTTT. Translating it yields CASSKRDRVYNTIYF.